The next 19 T cell receptor beta chains were all read from a single sample in a study of T cells in Graves' hyperthyroidism and ophthalmopathy (dated by TCRdb to between 2017 and 2020). Libraries were built with multiplex PCR. Instrument on record: Illumina HiSeq 2000. The TCR beta CDR3 regions were amplified from RNA transcripts. For the first round of RT-PCR on the TCR CDR3, the HTBI primer set was used together with the Qiagen OneStep RT-PCR kit. TCRdb trimmed the raw reads at Q25, called clones with MiXCR and kept productive beta chains. Each CDR3 protein gets just one entry, which takes the most common genes and DNA from the rows behind it. The sample profile shows about 570,000 distinct CDR3 sequences; 35% to 55% of them were found once. Of the sample, around 20% is held by the ten largest clones. Sequencing was done on a sample of peripheral blood or thyroid tissue (not recorded which). All receptors come from an adult woman with Graves' disease, either hyperthyroidism or ophthalmopathy (not recorded which).

This clonotype was seen repeatedly, ten times or more. V gene TRBV7-9 combines with J gene TRBJ2-5; D is unclear. Germline V CDR1 and CDR2: SEHNR, FQNEAQ (reference sequence). Deletions cut 6 bases from V and 1 base from J, with 6 bases between. This CDR3 spans 12 amino acids. The DNA for the CDR3 is TGTGCCAGCAGTTTTACCCAAGAGACCCAGTACTTC. As protein: CASSFTQETQYF.

DNA for the CDR3: TGTGCCAGCAGTGAATACGCGGGGTACGAGCAGTACTTC. Amino acid sequence: CASSEYAGYEQYF. The chain recombines TRBV2 with TRBJ2-7, with a tentative D call TRBD2 (6 bases). Germline V gives CDR1 SNHLY, CDR2 FYNNEI. CDR3 length equals 13 residues. V was trimmed by 2 bases and J by 4 bases, leaving 9 bases between them.

This clonotype was observed at least ten times. The chain links TRBV28 to TRBJ1-5; D not certain. CDR3 length: 12 amino acids. Germline loops: CDR1 MDHEN, CDR2 SYDVKM. The ends were cut back, 2 bases at V and 7 bases at J, with 6 bases in the middle. The CDR3 coding sequence is TGTGCCAGCAGTTTAGTTACACAGCCCCAGCATTTT. This gives the protein CASSLVTQPQHF.

This clonotype was seen many times. This chain links TRBV24-1 with TRBJ1-1; 9 bases match TRBD1. The CDR3 loop spans 13 amino acids. V dropped 4 bases and J dropped 6; count of bases not matched to a gene: 2. Germline values: CDR1 KGHDR, CDR2 SFDVKD. The CDR3: CATSEGQGAEAFF. The CDR3 coding sequence is TGTGCCACCAGTGAGGGACAGGGTGCTGAAGCTTTCTTT.

On this clonotype: A much larger clone lies a single base off, so this may be a read error. The CDR3 DNA is TGTGCCAGCAGCTTGACGGGACAGGCAGCTTTCTTT. It yields the protein CASSLTGQAAFF. The chain couples TRBV7-3 to TRBJ1-1; 8 nucleotides line up with TRBD1. The V gene end was trimmed by 3 bases and the J gene end by 10 bases; junction bases not matched to a gene: 4. Germline V gene sequence: CDR1 SGHTA, CDR2 FQGTGA. The CDR3 is 12 amino acids.

Ten or more counts support this clonotype. The gene calls are TRBV7-2 and TRBJ1-1; D is unresolved. Germline loops: CDR1 SGHTA, CDR2 FQGNSA. The CDR3 runs to 14 residues. The V and J ends lost 1 base and 1 base respectively, with 7 bases between them. The CDR3 is CASSLDPRNTEAFF. The CDR3 nucleotides read TGTGCCAGCAGCTTAGACCCGAGGAACACTGAAGCTTTCTTT.

J is TRBJ1-4 and V is TRBV7-8; D call uncertain. The CDR3 runs 14 residues. Per the germline V gene, CDR1 is SGHVS and CDR2 is FQNEAQ. V lost 4 bases, J lost 8 bases, and 14 bases lay in between. The CDR3 loop is CASSSRETKEKLFF. The CDR3 bases are TGTGCCAGCAGCTCACGGGAGACGAAGGAAAAACTGTTTTTT.

This clonotype occurred many times. The J gene is TRBJ2-2, the V gene TRBV20-1, with 9 bases fitting TRBD2. Germline CDR1 is DFQATT and CDR2 is SNEGSKA (reference sequence). The CDR3 has 15 residues. The junction had 9 bases not matched to a gene; V was cut back by 3 bases and J by 7 bases. DNA for the CDR3: TGCAGTGCTAGTGGTATGGCTAGCGGGATCGGGGAGCTGTTTTTT. Translated: CSASGMASGIGELFF.

Only a few counts were recorded for this clonotype. The chain is built from TRBV29-1 and TRBJ1-3; the D is unclear. The CDR3 runs to 16 residues. Germline CDR1 is SQVTM and CDR2 is ANQGSEA. The ends were cut back, 6 bases at V and 4 bases at J, with 22 bases in the middle. The CDR3 region has the DNA TGCAGCGTCCTCGGGTCTCCCGGCACGGAAGGAAACACCATATATTTT. Translated: CSVLGSPGTEGNTIYF.

The genes are TRBV9 and TRBJ2-7; TRBD1 aligns across 9 bases. Gene TRBJ2-1 matches the end of the DNA better, so the J call may be wrong. The CDR3 spans 16 residues. Germline V lookup: CDR1 SGDLS, CDR2 YYNGEE. This CDR3 is CASSVGQGFGHNEQFF. CDR3 DNA sequence: TGTGCCAGCAGCGTGGGACAGGGTTTTGGTCACAATGAGCAGTTCTTC.

This clonotype has more than one count but fewer than ten. CDR3 amino acids: CAISEAPGIGAEAFF. CDR3 bases: TGTGCCATCAGTGAGGCCCCGGGGATAGGCGCTGAAGCTTTCTTT. The chain joins TRBV10-3 to TRBJ1-1; D is unresolved. The V and J ends lost 2 bases and 6 bases respectively, with 16 bases between them. Germline CDR1 reads ENHRY; CDR2 reads SYGVKD. The CDR3 sequence is 15 residues long.

In this sample, this clonotype turned up a few times. The gene calls are TRBV7-9 and TRBJ2-7, with D perhaps TRBD1 (7 bases). Germline V gene sequence: CDR1 SEHNR, CDR2 FQNEAQ (reference sequence). The CDR3 is made up of 15 amino acids. The V end was cut by 6 bases, the J end by 2 bases, with 17 bases between. The CDR3 here is CASSIPGGYAYEQYF. The CDR3 DNA is TGTGCCAGCAGTATTCCAGGGGGGTACGCCTACGAGCAGTACTTC.

This clonotype was seen ten or more times. V and J are TRBV10-3 and TRBJ2-2; 7 bases match TRBD1. Germline V gene lookup returns CDR1 ENHRY and CDR2 SYGVKD. V lost 3 bases and J lost 5; bases outside the gene matches: 3. The length of the CDR3 is 14 residues. This CDR3 reads CAISEGTETGELFF. CDR3 bases: TGTGCCATCAGTGAAGGGACAGAGACCGGGGAGCTGTTTTTT.

This clonotype was detected once. V is TRBV10-3 and J is TRBJ2-2; D is uncertain. Trimming pared 3 bases from V and 8 bases from J, leaving 10 bases between. In germline, CDR1 is ENHRY, CDR2 SYGVKD. The CDR3 totals 13 residues. For the CDR3, the DNA is TGTGCCATCAGTGACTCGGGTCGAGGGGAGCTGTTTTTT. Protein: CAISDSGRGELFF.

Relative to its sample, this clonotype is medium-sized. The chain links TRBV5-1 to TRBJ1-2; 7 positions agree with TRBD1. Germline V lookup: CDR1 SGHRS, CDR2 YFSETQ. J was trimmed by 7 bases and V by 1 base; bases with no gene match: 4. The CDR3 is 13 amino acids. The DNA for the CDR3 is TGCGCCAGCAGCTTGAGGGGACAGAGTGGCTACACCTTC. This encodes CASSLRGQSGYTF.

This sequence joins TRBV19 and TRBJ1-4; perhaps TRBD1 as D (5 bases). Trimming pared 6 bases from V and 7 bases from J, leaving 15 bases between. The CDR3 has 14 amino acids. CDR1 LNHDA and CDR2 SQIVND come from the germline V gene (reference sequence). CDR3 in DNA: TGTGCCAGTAGGAGCGGGGCGGCGGGTGAAAAACTGTTTTTT. Its protein product is CASRSGAAGEKLFF. The full variable domain, rest sourced from reference TRBV19 and TRBJ1-4, is DGGITQSPKYLFRKEGQNVTLSCEQNLNHDAMYWYRQDPGQGLRLIYYSQIVNDFQKGDIAEGYSVSREKKESFPLTVTSAQKNPTAFYLCASRSGAAGEKLFFGSGTQLSVL.

The V gene is TRBV7-8, the J gene TRBJ1-2; 7 nucleotides align to TRBD1. The germline gives CDR1 SGHVS, CDR2 FQNEAQ. CDR3 length equals 14 residues. V was clipped by 5 bases and J by 3 bases; unmatched bases: 6. Here the CDR3 reads CASSQGQAHYGYTF. In DNA, the CDR3 is TGTGCCAGCAGCCAAGGACAGGCCCACTATGGCTACACCTTC.

This clonotype was picked up a small number of times. A much bigger clone sits one base away, suggesting this may be a read error. This sequence joins TRBV5-1 and TRBJ2-6, with D possibly being TRBD1 (7 bases). CDR3 length equals 16 residues. The germline CDR1 and CDR2 sequences are SGHRS and YFSETQ. Here the CDR3 DNA reads TGCGCCAGCAGCCCGCCCAGGGGGACTGGGGCCAACGTCCCGACTTTC. Protein sequence: CASSPPRGTGANVPTF.

The chain couples TRBV2 to TRBJ2-7; TRBD1 aligns across 11 bases. Germline loops: CDR1 SNHLY, CDR2 FYNNEI. J was trimmed by 7 bases and V by 1 base; bases with no gene match: 9. The CDR3 extends over 16 amino acids. CDR3 DNA sequence: TGTGCCAGCAGTGAAGGCCCCGGACAGGGGGCGGGGGAGCAGTACTTC. It codes for CASSEGPGQGAGEQYF.